Listed below are T cell receptor beta chains from one sample, sequenced in a study of persistence of HIV-infected CD4 T cells. The method was immunoSEQ multiplex PCR; TCRdb's version includes in-frame clones alone and lacks a portion of them. There are around 35,000 clones in the sample; 80% occur only once, and 1.5% to 2% lies in the top ten. No antigen has been identified for these receptors. Sample: CD4+ T cells sorted from PBMCs after approximately 20-hour stimulation, taken from a patient who received antiretroviral therapy. These receptors were taken from an adult man with HIV who was CMV-seropositive. Each CDR3 is given with its conserved first and last residue. Fields, in order: J gene, D gene, clone size, V gene, CDR3 DNA, CDR3 protein. A D gene is named only where the DNA matches it firmly. Expanded clones are given a class, and other clones once, few, many or no size at all.

j_call: TRBJ2-7
d_call: NA
clone_size: NA
v_call: TRBV10-3
cdr3_nt: TGTGCCATCAGTGAACAGGGAGGCTCCTACGAGCAGTACTTC
cdr3_aa: CAISEQGGSYEQYF

j_call: TRBJ1-2
d_call: NA
clone_size: NA
v_call: TRBV24-1
cdr3_nt: TGTGCCACCAGTGACCCCGAGGGGGTCTATGGCTACACCTTC
cdr3_aa: CATSDPEGVYGYTF

j_call: TRBJ1-6
d_call: TRBD1
clone_size: few
v_call: TRBV6-5
cdr3_nt: TGTGCCGTACAGGGGAGCTCCTATAATTCACCCCTCCACTTT
cdr3_aa: CAVQGSSYNSPLHF

j_call: TRBJ1-1
d_call: NA
clone_size: NA
v_call: TRBV10-3
cdr3_nt: TGTGCCATCAGTGCGGTTGTTCAAAAACATGGGGGCTTGAACACTGAAGCTTTCTTT
cdr3_aa: CAISAVVQKHGGLNTEAFF

j_call: TRBJ1-6
d_call: NA
clone_size: NA
v_call: TRBV6-5
cdr3_nt: TGTGCCAGCAGTTACCGGGAAGATTCACCCCTCCACTTT
cdr3_aa: CASSYREDSPLHF

j_call: TRBJ1-2
d_call: NA
clone_size: NA
v_call: TRBV27
cdr3_nt: TGTGCCAGCAGTCCAGGACATGCTGGAACCTATGGCTACACCTTC
cdr3_aa: CASSPGHAGTYGYTF

j_call: TRBJ1-5
d_call: NA
clone_size: NA
v_call: TRBV5-1
cdr3_nt: TGCGCCAGCAGCTTGGCTCCAACAGGGCAATTACCCCAGCATTTT
cdr3_aa: CASSLAPTGQLPQHF

j_call: TRBJ1-5
d_call: NA
clone_size: NA
v_call: TRBV18
cdr3_nt: TGTGCCAGCTCACCGGGAGGCAGAAATCAGCCCCAGCATTTT
cdr3_aa: CASSPGGRNQPQHF

j_call: TRBJ2-1
d_call: TRBD2
clone_size: NA
v_call: TRBV7-8
cdr3_nt: TGTGCCAGCAGCTTAGGCCCTGTTCGCGGGGGATATGAGCAGTTCTTC
cdr3_aa: CASSLGPVRGGYEQFF

j_call: TRBJ2-3
d_call: NA
clone_size: once
v_call: TRBV29-1
cdr3_nt: TGCAGTGGGGCCAAAAGCACAGATACGCAGTATTTT
cdr3_aa: CSGAKSTDTQYF

j_call: TRBJ2-1
d_call: NA
clone_size: NA
v_call: TRBV25-1
cdr3_nt: TGTGCCAGCAGTGCCTCAGGGTATGAGCAGTTCTTC
cdr3_aa: CASSASGYEQFF

j_call: TRBJ1-2
d_call: NA
clone_size: NA
v_call: TRBV18
cdr3_nt: TGTGCCAGCTCACCTTCTCAGGGTGGAGATGGCTACACCTTC
cdr3_aa: CASSPSQGGDGYTF

j_call: TRBJ2-7
d_call: NA
clone_size: NA
v_call: TRBV6-4
cdr3_nt: TGTGCCAGCAGTGAGGTTCCAGGGAGCTCCTACGAGCAGTACTTC
cdr3_aa: CASSEVPGSSYEQYF

j_call: TRBJ2-1
d_call: NA
clone_size: NA
v_call: TRBV7-9
cdr3_nt: TGTGCCAGCACCCCTGGTGCACCCTACAATGAGCAGTTCTTC
cdr3_aa: CASTPGAPYNEQFF

j_call: TRBJ2-3
d_call: NA
clone_size: NA
v_call: TRBV27
cdr3_nt: TGTGCCAGCAGTTTCCGACCTCGTTTCGGGGAAGATACGCAGTATTTT
cdr3_aa: CASSFRPRFGEDTQYF

j_call: TRBJ1-1
d_call: NA
clone_size: NA
v_call: TRBV6-5
cdr3_nt: TGTGCCAGCAACCCGAAGGGGGGGTGGACTGAAGCTTTCTTT
cdr3_aa: CASNPKGGWTEAFF

j_call: TRBJ1-1
d_call: NA
clone_size: NA
v_call: TRBV19
cdr3_nt: TGTGCCAGTAGTATCGGACCCAGGGTGAGGAACACTGAAGCTTTCTTT
cdr3_aa: CASSIGPRVRNTEAFF

j_call: TRBJ1-5
d_call: NA
clone_size: NA
v_call: TRBV22-1
cdr3_nt: TGTCCTGGGAGCGCACGGGCAGTCCGTCGTAGCAATCAGCCCCAGCATTTT
cdr3_aa: CPGSARAVRRSNQPQHF

j_call: TRBJ2-2
d_call: TRBD2
clone_size: NA
v_call: TRBV27
cdr3_nt: TGTGCCAGCAGTTTATTTGCGGGGGGCGATAACACCGGGGAGCTGTTTTTT
cdr3_aa: CASSLFAGGDNTGELFF

j_call: TRBJ2-7
d_call: NA
clone_size: NA
v_call: TRBV28
cdr3_nt: TGTGCCAGCAGCCTCAGGGGGGGCCAACACTCCGAGCAGTACTTC
cdr3_aa: CASSLRGGQHSEQYF

j_call: TRBJ2-3
d_call: TRBD2
clone_size: few
v_call: TRBV2
cdr3_nt: TGTGCCAGCTCGGCAGAGCGGGGAAGGGATACGCAGTATTTT
cdr3_aa: CASSAERGRDTQYF

j_call: TRBJ1-1
d_call: TRBD1
clone_size: NA
v_call: TRBV27
cdr3_nt: TGTGCCAGCAGGTTACAGGGGGAGGCGGCTGAAGCTTTCTTT
cdr3_aa: CASRLQGEAAEAFF

j_call: TRBJ2-3
d_call: TRBD1
clone_size: NA
v_call: TRBV2
cdr3_nt: TGTGCCAGCAGGGGACAGGGGGCGCTTGCAGATACGCAGTATTTT
cdr3_aa: CASRGQGALADTQYF

j_call: TRBJ2-7
d_call: NA
clone_size: NA
v_call: TRBV28
cdr3_nt: TGTGCCAGCAGTGAATACCAGGGGTCTGACTACGAGCAGTACTTC
cdr3_aa: CASSEYQGSDYEQYF

j_call: TRBJ2-1
d_call: NA
clone_size: NA
v_call: TRBV6-5
cdr3_nt: TGTGCCATCCTGGGCCAGACAAACAATGAGCAGTTCTTC
cdr3_aa: CAILGQTNNEQFF

j_call: TRBJ1-4
d_call: NA
clone_size: NA
v_call: TRBV25-1
cdr3_nt: TGTGCCAGCAGCCAGGGTGAAAAACTGTTTTTT
cdr3_aa: CASSQGEKLFF

j_call: TRBJ1-2
d_call: TRBD1
clone_size: NA
v_call: TRBV5-1
cdr3_nt: TGCGCCAGCAGATGGGGACAGGGGGCTGATGGCTACACCTTC
cdr3_aa: CASRWGQGADGYTF

j_call: TRBJ1-1
d_call: NA
clone_size: NA
v_call: TRBV5-1
cdr3_nt: TGCGCCAGCAGCTTCGACATGGGGTGGGACACTGAAGCTTTCTTT
cdr3_aa: CASSFDMGWDTEAFF

j_call: TRBJ1-6
d_call: TRBD1
clone_size: NA
v_call: TRBV25-1
cdr3_nt: TGTGCCAGCCGGGACAGCCAAACCTCACCCCTCCACTTT
cdr3_aa: CASRDSQTSPLHF

j_call: TRBJ1-1
d_call: TRBD1
clone_size: NA
v_call: TRBV18
cdr3_nt: TGTGCCAGCTCACCAAGCCGGACAGGGTTCTTTGTTGCTTTCTTT
cdr3_aa: CASSPSRTGFFVAFF